This T cell receptor (beta chain) appears in the sequencing data of a study of T cells after yellow fever vaccination. CDR3 length: 18 amino acids. Looked up from germline, CDR1 is SGHAT and CDR2 is FQNNGV. V shed 5 bases, J shed 1 base, and the junction held 8 bases outside the gene matches. They built TCR cDNA with 5'RACE template switching, a step that put in a universal primer site and UMIs. TCRdb processed the 5' RACE reads anew with MiXCR; each CDR3 protein has one entry. The data hold approximately 150,000 distinct CDR3 sequences, with 6.5% to 8.5% observed a single time. This sequence joins TRBV11-2 and TRBJ2-3; TRBD2 agrees at 14 bases. The TCR originated in a man between 25 and 39 years old who received the YFV17D yellow fever vaccine. The sample here was CD4+ T cells sorted from PBMCs, taken 5 days after the yellow fever booster vaccination. The CDR3 spells CASSLRTSGGLGTDTQYF. In DNA, the CDR3 is TGTGCCAGCAGCCTACGGACTAGCGGGGGGCTGGGCACAGATACGCAGTATTTT.